Listed below are T cell receptor beta chains from one sample, sequenced in a study of T-cell reconstitution after alpha-beta-depleted transplantation in children. In TCRdb, the PCR reads were re-called with MiXCR into one record per CDR3 protein. The table shows 300,000 to 350,000 distinct CDR3 sequences, with around 25% occurring only once. Sequences were derived from PBMCs, mostly from graft donor cells, sampled 180 days after TCRalphabeta/CD19-depleted stem cell transplant. Receptors were obtained from a male patient younger than 18 who had a stem cell transplant for acute lymphoblastic leukemia, so the T cells may come from the graft donor. Both conserved end residues are part of each CDR3. A D gene is named only where the DNA matches it firmly. A clone size is listed for some rows: how often the clone was seen (once, few, many), or a class if it is expanded.

J: TRBJ2-7
V: TRBV6-5
D: -
size: -
DNA: TGTGCCAGCAGTTACTTCTACGAGCAGTACTTC
CDR3: CASSYFYEQYF

J: TRBJ1-5
V: TRBV27
D: -
size: -
DNA: TGTGCCAGCAGTTTATCCTGGGGGAGCAATCAGCCCCAGCATTTT
CDR3: CASSLSWGSNQPQHF

J: TRBJ2-7
V: TRBV7-6
D: TRBD1
size: few
DNA: TGTGCCAGCAGCCTCGGGGACAGCCCCTACGAGCAGTACTTC
CDR3: CASSLGDSPYEQYF

J: TRBJ2-1
V: TRBV6-5
D: -
size: -
DNA: TGTGCCAGCAGTCATGCCGGTGAGCAGTTCTTC
CDR3: CASSHAGEQFF

J: TRBJ2-1
V: TRBV5-1
D: -
size: few
DNA: TGCGCCAGCAAGTGGGGCACCCGCATGGAGCAGTTCTTC
CDR3: CASKWGTRMEQFF

J: TRBJ2-3
V: TRBV10-1
D: TRBD2
size: few
DNA: TGCGCCAGCACTCGCGGGAGGGGAGATACGCAGTATTTT
CDR3: CASTRGRGDTQYF

J: TRBJ2-2
V: TRBV7-3
D: -
size: -
DNA: TGTGCCAGCAGCTTAGGGGGAATCGGGGAGCTGTTTTTT
CDR3: CASSLGGIGELFF

J: TRBJ2-3
V: TRBV4-1
D: -
size: -
DNA: TGCGCCAGCAGCCAATGGCTCGTGGTGCTCACAGATACGCAGTATTTT
CDR3: CASSQWLVVLTDTQYF

J: TRBJ2-7
V: TRBV24-1
D: -
size: -
DNA: TGTGCCACCAGTGACCATGACGAGCAGTACTTC
CDR3: CATSDHDEQYF

J: TRBJ1-5
V: TRBV20-1
D: -
size: -
DNA: TGCAGTGCTAGAGGCCAGGGCCATAATCAGCCCCAGCATTTT
CDR3: CSARGQGHNQPQHF

J: TRBJ2-2
V: TRBV6-5
D: -
size: few
DNA: TGTGCCAGCAGTTACGCGGGGAGGAACACCGGGGAGCTGTTTTTT
CDR3: CASSYAGRNTGELFF

J: TRBJ2-2
V: TRBV29-1
D: -
size: few
DNA: TGCAGCGTTGAAGATGCCTCGATCGGGGAGCTGTTTTTT
CDR3: CSVEDASIGELFF